This paragraph reports one TCR beta chain. The sample belongs to a study of T cell changes during pregnancy in multiple sclerosis. Unmatched junction bases numbered 5, after V lost 6 bases and J lost 9 bases. In germline, CDR1 is LNHDA, CDR2 SQIVND (reference sequence). The CDR3 is 13 residues long. The assay was immunoSEQ multiplex PCR, and TCRdb's table has in-frame clones only and misses some. The top ten hold roughly 2.5% of the sample, which has about 85,000 clones, approximately 90% seen once. The chain combines TRBV19 with TRBJ2-4, with 10 bases fitting TRBD1. This receptor was identified in a female donor with multiple sclerosis, enrolled in a pregnancy study. Source: peripheral blood, taken in the first trimester of pregnancy. CDR3 protein: CASSRTGGTIQYF. The CDR3 DNA reads as TGTGCCAGTAGCAGGACAGGGGGGACCATTCAGTACTTC. Looking up the rest from reference TRBV19 and TRBJ2-4 gives the full variable domain: DGGITQSPKYLFRKEGQNVTLSCEQNLNHDAMYWYRQDPGQGLRLIYYSQIVNDFQKGDIAEGYSVSREKKESFPLTVTSAQKNPTAFYLCASSRTGGTIQYFGAGTRLSVL.